The 10 T cell receptor beta chains presented below share a single source sample, sequenced in a study of T cell repertoires in cytomegalovirus infection. TCRdb passed the reads through MiXCR, listing each CDR3 protein once. The sample consists of 750,000 to 950,000 distinct CDR3 sequences, 25% to 35% of them appearing once. No antigens are known for them. The sample in question was cultured CD8+ T cells from PBMCs, obtained from culture after CMV antigen stimulation. The receptors stem from a human donor in good health (CMV status not recorded). Some clones in this sample may be carry-over from other donors' samples.

This rearrangement joins TRBV6-2 or TRBV6-3 to TRBJ2-7, with 11 bases fitting TRBD2. CDR1 is MNHEY and CDR2 is SVGEGT in the germline V gene. The CDR3 is made up of 17 amino acids. V trimming: 4 bases; J trimming: 5 bases; junction bases outside the gene matches: 13. CDR3 region: CASSFSLAGGHGDEQYF. CDR3 nucleotides: TGTGCCAGCAGTTTTAGTCTAGCGGGGGGCCACGGGGACGAGCAGTACTTC.

The sample holds a few counts of this clonotype. This chain connects TRBV4-1 to TRBJ2-6; 9 bases are shared with TRBD2. V was pared by 3 bases and J by 4 bases, with 7 bases of the junction left unmatched. Germline CDR1 reads MGHRA; CDR2 reads YSYEKL. This CDR3 spans 17 amino acids. The CDR3 nucleotides read TGCGCCAGCAGCCACCTTTTAGCGGGAGCAGGGGCCAACGTCCTGACTTTC. Translating it yields CASSHLLAGAGANVLTF.

The rearrangement links TRBV5-6 to TRBJ1-1; D is uncertain. V was clipped by 0 bases and J by 0 bases, with 6 bases between them. Germline V gives CDR1 SGHDT, CDR2 YYEEEE. The CDR3 sequence is 14 residues long. Here the CDR3 reads CASSLALVNTEAFF. Written as DNA, the CDR3 is TGTGCCAGCAGCTTGGCCCTGGTGAACACTGAAGCTTTCTTT.

This rearrangement joins TRBV28 to TRBJ2-1; weak D call: TRBD1 (6 bases). CDR1 and CDR2 (germline): MDHEN, SYDVKM. The CDR3 spans 15 residues. V lost 6 bases and J lost 4, with 16 bases in between. The CDR3 protein is CASSNPRQEYNEQFF. Here the CDR3 DNA reads TGTGCCAGCAGCAACCCCCGACAGGAGTACAATGAGCAGTTCTTC.

This clonotype was observed a few times. The J gene is TRBJ1-1, the V gene TRBV7-6, with 7 bases that match TRBD1. The length of the CDR3 is 15 residues. With 4 bases clipped from V and 4 bases from J, the junction kept 9 bases outside the gene matches. CDR1 is SGHVS and CDR2 is FNYEAQ in the germline V gene. As DNA, the CDR3 is TGTGCCAGCAGCTCATCGGACAGGATCGGCACTGAAGCTTTCTTT. Its protein is CASSSSDRIGTEAFF.

In the case of this clonotype: A junction end diverges from the germline sequence, so it may reflect a read error. This chain links TRBV25-1 with TRBJ1-4; possibly TRBD1 for D (6 bases). This CDR3 is 15 amino acids long. Germline V gives CDR1 MGHDK, CDR2 SYGVNS. In DNA, the CDR3 is TGTACCAGCAGTGTTGGTCGGGGGGCGAAAGAAAAACTGTTTTTT. This codes for CTSSVGRGAKEKLFF.

This clonotype has ten or more counts. The rearrangement links TRBV7-9 to TRBJ2-1, with a weak D call TRBD2 (6 bases). From germline, CDR1 is SEHNR and CDR2 FQNEAQ (reference sequence). Trimming shortened V by 1 base and J by 2 bases, and 9 bases separated the two germline ends. CDR3 length equals 15 residues. Written as DNA, the CDR3 is TGTGCCAGCAGCTTAGTGGAGGGAGCCTACAATGAGCAGTTCTTC. Its protein product is CASSLVEGAYNEQFF.

V is TRBV19 and J is TRBJ1-1, with D tentatively TRBD1 (6 bases). The V gene lost 3 bases and the J gene lost 3 bases, with 11 bases spanning the gap. The CDR3 is made up of 14 amino acids. Germline CDR1 is LNHDA and CDR2 is SQIVND (reference sequence). DNA for the CDR3: TGTGCCAGTAGTATCGGGGGCGCGCACACTGAAGCTTTCTTT. It yields the protein CASSIGGAHTEAFF.

CDR3 in amino acids: CASSLEKGVEKLFF. CDR3 coding DNA: TGCGCCAGCAGCTTGGAAAAAGGGGTTGAAAAACTGTTTTTT. The rearrangement joins TRBV5-1 to TRBJ1-4; weak D call: TRBD1 (5 bases). The CDR3 sequence is 14 residues long. Deletions cut 0 bases from V and 7 bases from J, with 10 bases between. Germline lookup yields CDR1 SGHRS and CDR2 YFSETQ.

In this sample, this clonotype turned up once. The rearrangement joins TRBV20-1 to TRBJ2-7; D unclear. The CDR3 contains 13 residues. Germline V gene lookup returns CDR1 DFQATT and CDR2 SNEGSKA (reference sequence). Trimming removed 0 bases from V and 3 bases from J, with 9 bases in between. CDR3 residues: CSARDHESYEQYF. The CDR3 bases are TGCAGTGCTAGAGATCACGAGAGCTACGAGCAGTACTTC.